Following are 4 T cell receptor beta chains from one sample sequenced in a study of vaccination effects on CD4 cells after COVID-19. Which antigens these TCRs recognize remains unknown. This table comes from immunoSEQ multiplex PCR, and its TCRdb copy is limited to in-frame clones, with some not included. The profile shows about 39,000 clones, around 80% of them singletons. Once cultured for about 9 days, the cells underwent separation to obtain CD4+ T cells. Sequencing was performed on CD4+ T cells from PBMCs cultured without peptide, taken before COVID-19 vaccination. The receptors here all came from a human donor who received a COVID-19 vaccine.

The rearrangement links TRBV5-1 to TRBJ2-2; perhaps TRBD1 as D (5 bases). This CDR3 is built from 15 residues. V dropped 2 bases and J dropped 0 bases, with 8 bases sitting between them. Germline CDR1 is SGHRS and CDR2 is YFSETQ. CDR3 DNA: TGCGCCAGCAGCTTCGGCAGGGCGAACACCGGGGAGCTGTTTTTT. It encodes CASSFGRANTGELFF.

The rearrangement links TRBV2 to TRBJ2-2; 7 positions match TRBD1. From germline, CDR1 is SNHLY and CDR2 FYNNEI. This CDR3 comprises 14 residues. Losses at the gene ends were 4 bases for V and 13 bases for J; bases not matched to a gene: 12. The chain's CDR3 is CASSVQGQSVRLFF. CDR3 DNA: TGTGCCAGCAGTGTACAGGGGCAGTCCGTGAGGCTGTTTTTT.

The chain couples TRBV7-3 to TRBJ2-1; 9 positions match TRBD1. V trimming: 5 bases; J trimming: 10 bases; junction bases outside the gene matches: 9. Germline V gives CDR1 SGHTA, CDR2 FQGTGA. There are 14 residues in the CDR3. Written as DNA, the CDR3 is TGTGCCAGCAGCCCGAACACAGGGGGCAGAGAGCAGTTCTTC. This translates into CASSPNTGGREQFF.

The CDR3 is CASSPYTGAEQPQHF. Written as DNA, the CDR3 is TGTGCCAGCAGCCCCTATACGGGGGCTGAGCAGCCCCAGCATTTT. This sequence joins TRBV7-2 and TRBJ1-5, with a weak D call TRBD1 (6 bases). The germline V and J ends were trimmed by 5 bases and 7 bases, with 18 bases remaining between them. The germline V gene has CDR1 SGHTA and CDR2 FQGNSA. CDR3 size: 15 residues.